The T cell receptor (beta chain) described here comes from a study of T-cell reconstitution after alpha-beta-depleted transplantation in children. Unique molecular identifiers were incorporated into the prepared TCRbeta library. TCRdb called the PCR reads again in MiXCR, with one record for every CDR3 protein. The sample lists 540,000 or so distinct CDR3 sequences, roughly 23% occurring once. Notes on this clonotype: Its antigen is unidentified.

Study conclusions and caveats: A year had passed since transplant, and T-cell counts and diversity by then came mostly from newly produced T cells. Alpha-beta T cells about two months after transplant reportedly derived from several hundred expanded graft clones. Some patients' high day-60 TCRbeta diversity was attributed to recipient cells surviving conditioning.

Germline V gene data show CDR1 as SEHNR and CDR2 as FQNEAQ (reference sequence). The ends were cut back, 4 bases at V and 3 bases at J, with 13 bases in the middle. The CDR3 is 14 amino acids. This specimen was PBMCs, mostly from graft donor cells, taken 360 days after TCRalphabeta/CD19-depleted stem cell transplant. The chain carries TRBV7-9 and TRBJ2-7; possibly TRBD1 for D (6 bases). This TCR derives from a boy under two years old who had a stem cell transplant for acute myeloid leukemia, so the T cells may come from the graft donor. The CDR3: CASSSPTGRYEQYF. The CDR3 DNA follows: TGTGCCAGCAGCTCCCCGACAGGACGCTACGAGCAGTACTTC.